This T cell receptor beta chain stems from a study of blood T cell repertoires in COVID-19. At the level of the study: Whether acute or convalescent, the COVID-19 samples came from the United States, Italy and Spain.

Data came from immunoSEQ multiplex PCR; TCRdb stores just in-frame clones and leaves some out. Of approximately 260,000 clones in the sample, 65% to 85% were seen once. Participant ages covered roughly 18 to 89 years across 24 US areas. The CDR3 spans 17 residues. After removal of 3 bases from V and 4 bases from J, the junction contained 15 bases not matched to a gene. The germline V gene has CDR1 SGHDT and CDR2 YYEEEE. The sequencing input was PBMCs or T cells enriched from blood (not recorded which). The clonotype originates from a man aged 50-60 years who had recovered from COVID-19. The genes are TRBV5-6 and TRBJ2-7, with 8 positions matching TRBD1. The CDR3 coding sequence is TGTGCCAGCAGCTGGAGGGGGGTCGGGACAGGCCGATACGAGCAGTACTTC. Protein product: CASSWRGVGTGRYEQYF. Full variable domain (remainder filled in from reference TRBV5-6 and TRBJ2-7): DAGVTQSPTHLIKTRGQQVTLRCSPKSGHDTVSWYQQALGQGPQFIFQYYEEEERQRGNFPDRFSGHQFPNYSSELNVNALLLGDSALYLCASSWRGVGTGRYEQYFGPGTRLTVT.